This T cell receptor beta chain was profiled in a study of cytomegalovirus exposure and HLA in healthy donors. This clone was detected only a few times. There are 12 residues in the CDR3. Trimming removed 8 bases at V and 15 bases at J, with 20 bases between. Germline assignment: CDR1 SGHTA and CDR2 FQGTGA. Both 60 Vbeta primers and 13 Jbeta primers went into the PCR. Data came from immunoSEQ multiplex PCR; TCRdb stores just in-frame clones and leaves some out. Of about 140,000 clones listed, roughly three fifths were seen once; the top ten hold approximately 6.5%. The sample was PBMCs. The chain joins TRBV7-3 to TRBJ2-1; the D gene is possibly TRBD2 (6 bases). The clonotype originates from a woman aged 60-75 years in good health and CMV-seronegative. Written as DNA, the CDR3 is TGTGCCAGCGCTGGCGGGACTGAGGGTCCGTTCTTC. Its translation is CASAGGTEGPFF.